This T cell receptor beta chain was sequenced in a study of blood T cell repertoires in COVID-19. Overall study context: Italy, Spain and the United States were the sources of the convalescent and acute COVID-19 samples.

Sequenced by immunoSEQ multiplex PCR; TCRdb stores in-frame clones only, minus some. Among over 300,000 clones listed, roughly 88% were seen once. In terms of age and location, participants ranged from roughly 18 to 89 years and lived in about two dozen US areas. The V gene's germline CDR1 is SGDLS and CDR2 YYNGEE. This CDR3 is built from 13 residues. The V end lost 0 bases, the J end lost 3 bases, and 6 bases lay between the germline ends. The chain is built from TRBV9 and TRBJ2-5, with unresolved D. Sequenced input: PBMCs or T cells enriched from blood (not recorded which). This clonotype originated in a woman in her twenties or thirties with acute COVID-19. CDR3 DNA: TGTGCCAGCAGCGTAGATCCAGAAGAGACCCAGTACTTC. This translates into CASSVDPEETQYF.